A selection of T cell receptor beta chains follows, all from one sample in a study of T cells in Graves' hyperthyroidism and ophthalmopathy. TCRdb recomputed calls from the multiplex PCR reads with MiXCR, one row per CDR3 protein. Of approximately 620,000 distinct CDR3 sequences listed, approximately 14% were seen once; the top ten hold about 5.8%. Sequencing used blood. The receptors derive from a woman in her 30s with Graves' hyperthyroidism that later progressed to Graves' ophthalmopathy. Both conserved end residues are part of each CDR3. D genes are given only for firm matches. Some rows mark clone size as missing; the rest say once, few, many or name a class of expanded clone.

CDR3aa	CDR3nt	v_gene	j_gene	d_gene	abundance
CASQTRQVNEKLFF	TGTGCCAGCCAAACCCGACAGGTTAATGAAAAACTGTTTTTT	TRBV28	TRBJ1-4	-	many
CASGLPQQGTNTGELFF	TGTGCTAGTGGTTTGCCCCAACAGGGTACGAACACCGGGGAGCTGTTTTTT	TRBV12-5	TRBJ2-2	-	many
CSVEGGTEAFF	TGCAGCGTTGAAGGGGGTACTGAAGCTTTCTTT	TRBV29-1	TRBJ1-1	-	many
CASSAHPQGSSGNTIYF	TGTGCCAGCAGCGCCCATCCTCAAGGGTCCTCTGGAAACACCATATATTTT	TRBV25-1	TRBJ1-3	-	many
CASSIKTGGFLSRDTEAFF	TGCGCCAGCAGCATCAAGACAGGGGGCTTTTTAAGTCGGGACACTGAAGCTTTCTTT	TRBV5-1	TRBJ1-1	TRBD1	-
CAWSPQGAFSEKLFF	TGTGCCTGGAGCCCACAGGGGGCGTTTAGTGAAAAACTGTTTTTT	TRBV30	TRBJ1-4	TRBD1	-
CASGLAGTGRDTGELFF	TGTGCTAGTGGTCTAGCCGGGACAGGGAGGGATACCGGGGAGCTGTTTTTT	TRBV12-5	TRBJ2-2	TRBD1	many
CASSHPVGKRDYPGETQYF	TGTGCCAGCAGCCACCCGGTGGGGAAGCGGGACTACCCCGGGGAGACCCAGTACTTC	TRBV7-8	TRBJ2-5	TRBD2	many
CASRWGTSGYNEQFF	TGTGCCAGCAGGTGGGGGACTAGCGGGTACAATGAGCAGTTCTTC	TRBV11-2	TRBJ2-1	TRBD2	-
CASSSTGGNYGYTF	TGTGCCAGCAGTTCGACAGGGGGTAACTATGGCTACACCTTC	TRBV28	TRBJ1-2	TRBD1	many
CASSFSTTAGNNEQFF	TGTGCCAGCAGTTTCTCGACTACAGCGGGGAACAATGAGCAGTTCTTC	TRBV12-3/TRBV12-4	TRBJ2-1	TRBD2	many
CASRQTPGQIYEQYF	TGTGCCAGCAGACAAACTCCGGGACAGATCTACGAGCAGTACTTC	TRBV27	TRBJ2-7	TRBD1	-
CASSLVIPPGADTEAFF	TGTGCCAGCAGCTTAGTTATACCTCCGGGGGCCGACACTGAAGCTTTCTTT	TRBV7-8	TRBJ1-1	-	many
CASGGAGQVGEQYF	TGTGCCAGCGGAGGGGCCGGGCAGGTCGGCGAGCAGTACTTC	TRBV3-1	TRBJ2-7	-	many
CASSPVAGGEYEQYF	TGTGCCAGCAGCCCCGTAGCGGGAGGGGAATACGAGCAGTACTTC	TRBV11-2	TRBJ2-7	TRBD2	many
CASSAMGSLAFF	TGTGCCAGCAGCGCCATGGGCAGTTTGGCTTTCTTT	TRBV7-2	TRBJ1-1	-	many
CASRATSGSTYNEQFF	TGTGCCAGCAGGGCGACTAGCGGGAGTACCTACAATGAGCAGTTCTTC	TRBV7-2	TRBJ2-1	TRBD2	-